The clone carrying this T cell receptor beta chain was observed once. The sample comes from a study of blood T cell repertoires in COVID-19. Whole-study context: Samples representing acute and convalescent COVID-19 were sourced from the United States, Italy and Spain. In each case, the material was cDNA or gDNA derived from T cells, B-cell-depleted T cells, or PBMCs.

Per the original data handling: The assay estimated nucleated cells by amplifying reference gene primers. Generated by immunoSEQ multiplex PCR, the TCRdb table keeps only in-frame clones and is missing some. V and J calls and clone size are copied from that table; D and trimming were computed from the DNA. This table has 210,000 or so clones, around 86% appearing once. The CDR3 sequence is 12 residues long. CDR1 is KGHSH, CDR2 LQKENI, per germline. The ends were cut back, 3 bases at V and 8 bases at J, with 10 bases in the middle. Sequenced material: peripheral blood. The clonotype originates from a man aged 50 to 60 with acute or convalescent COVID-19. J is TRBJ1-1 and V is TRBV18, with TRBD1 as a possible D gene (5 bases). The CDR3 is CASSPAGQEAFF. As DNA, the CDR3 is TGTGCCAGCTCACCGGCGGGGCAGGAAGCTTTCTTT.